A single sample is the source of the 10 T cell receptor beta chains below, sequenced in a study of monozygotic twins with inflammatory bowel disease. TCRdb reprocessed the 5' RACE reads, with one entry per CDR3 protein and no DNA. The table for this sample gives about 140,000 distinct CDR3 sequences. The source material was blood. All receptors derive from a human donor with ulcerative colitis or Crohn's disease, or a healthy co-twin of an affected twin (not recorded which).

CDR3 sequence: CASSPVRGENTGELFF. This chain uses TRBV18 with TRBJ2-2; TCRdb lists TRBD1, though no DNA is available to test this call. Germline V gene lookup returns CDR1 KGHSH and CDR2 LQKENI. The CDR3 contains 16 residues.

This sequence joins TRBV30 and TRBJ1-2; TCRdb indicates TRBD1, and absent DNA this call remains unverified. The CDR3 is 15 residues long. Looked up from germline, CDR1 is GTSNPN and CDR2 is SVGIG (reference sequence). The CDR3 loop reads CAWTHSGTGDYGYTF.

CDR3: CASSQNYEQYF. The chain combines TRBV5-1 with TRBJ2-7. Looked up from germline, CDR1 is SGHRS and CDR2 is YFSETQ. CDR3 length equals 11 residues.

The chain has TRBV4-3 and TRBJ1-2. This CDR3 spans 16 amino acids. Germline values: CDR1 LGHNA, CDR2 YSLEER. CDR3: CASSQEWGAANYGYTF.

The rearrangement links TRBV6-5 to TRBJ2-1; TCRdb names TRBD1, which stays unverified in the absence of DNA. The CDR3 covers 15 residues. The germline V gene has CDR1 MNHEY and CDR2 SVGAGI. CDR3 loop: CASSSRGDSYNEQFF.

J is TRBJ2-1 and V is TRBV24-1; TCRdb names TRBD1, which stays unverified in the absence of DNA. Germline CDR1 and CDR2: KGHDR and SFDVKD. This CDR3 is 16 amino acids long. The CDR3 loop is CATSEARGDSYNEQFF.

This chain uses TRBV12-3 or TRBV12-4 with TRBJ2-3; TCRdb indicates TRBD2, and absent DNA this call remains unverified. The CDR3 is 14 residues long. The CDR3: CASSSDLPRDTQYF.

V and J are TRBV5-1 and TRBJ2-7; the TRBD1 assignment by TCRdb is unverifiable without DNA. Looked up from germline, CDR1 is SGHRS and CDR2 is YFSETQ. This CDR3 is 17 amino acids long. CDR3 protein: CASSLALTGDLTYEQYF.

The gene calls are TRBV30 and TRBJ2-2. CDR1 is GTSNPN and CDR2 is SVGIG in the germline V gene (reference sequence). The CDR3 sequence is 15 residues long. CDR3 sequence: CAWNLGGMDTGELFF.

The chain joins TRBV18 to TRBJ1-1; TCRdb's D call of TRBD1 is untestable without DNA. The CDR3 is 14 amino acids. Per germline, CDR1 KGHSH and CDR2 LQKENI. This CDR3 reads CASFRDRASSEAFF.